This TCR beta chain is from a study of T cell responses to AZD1222 COVID-19 vaccine. Findings and caveats of the study: Unmutated variant regions are reportedly the target of nearly half of TCRs that are spike-specific. Among the donors, most were white British and more were female, and clonal diversity was possibly underestimated. With two AZD1222 doses given, Spike-specific TCR breadth and depth both rose.

Clones were sequenced by immunoSEQ multiplex PCR, and TCRdb holds only the in-frame ones, with some missing. The sample holds some 150,000 clones, about 82% seen once. A word on this clone: Its antigen is not known.

This CDR3 is built from 16 residues. Germline V lookup: CDR1 MGHRA, CDR2 YSYEKL. The V end was cut by 4 bases, the J end by 4 bases, with 14 bases between. The chain links TRBV4-1 to TRBJ1-6, with unresolved D. The sequencing here drew on peripheral blood, taken 28 days after the second dose of the MenACWY control vaccine. This TCR came from an adult who received the MenACWY meningococcal vaccine as a control. CDR3 in amino acids: CASSPVQQKYNSPLHF. In DNA form, the CDR3 reads TGCGCCAGCAGCCCCGTGCAGCAAAAGTATAATTCACCCCTCCACTTT.